The 25 T cell receptor beta chains below all came from one sample that was sequenced in a study of blood T cell repertoires in COVID-19. Some clones are missing from TCRdb's copy, which holds only in-frame ones; the method was immunoSEQ multiplex PCR. The table lists approximately 250,000 clones, about nine tenths of them singletons, with roughly 4.3% in the top ten. The sample was PBMCs or T cells enriched from blood (not recorded which). The receptors derive from a woman in her thirties with acute COVID-19.

The chain joins TRBV11-2 to TRBJ2-1, with 8 positions matching TRBD2. Per the germline V gene, CDR1 is SGHAT and CDR2 is FQNNGV. This CDR3 is 19 amino acids long. V shed 1 base, J shed 0 bases, and the junction held 11 bases outside the gene matches. This CDR3 reads CASSLVGTRDLISYNEQFF. Here the CDR3 DNA reads TGTGCCAGCAGCTTAGTAGGGACTAGAGACCTGATCTCCTACAATGAGCAGTTCTTC.

The chain is built from TRBV6-4 and TRBJ2-2; 9 positions agree with TRBD1. The CDR3 contains 15 residues. Unmatched junction bases numbered 7, after V lost 4 bases and J lost 7 bases. The germline CDR1 and CDR2 sequences are MRHNA and SNTAGT. The DNA of the CDR3 is TGTGCCAGCAGTGTGGCCGGACAGGGGATCGGGGAGCTGTTTTTT. Amino acids: CASSVAGQGIGELFF.

The chain joins TRBV4-1 to TRBJ2-3, with D possibly matching TRBD2 (6 bases). This CDR3 region has 13 residues. CDR1 is MGHRA, CDR2 YSYEKL, per germline. The V gene lost 10 bases and the J gene lost 4 bases, with 15 bases spanning the gap. CDR3 nucleotides: TGCGCCACCTTAGCGGCCCGGTCAGATACGCAGTATTTT. Its protein is CATLAARSDTQYF.

The sample holds one count of this clone. CDR3: CASSLDGGTYNEQFF. The CDR3 DNA sequence: TGTGCCAGCAGCTTAGATGGCGGGACTTACAATGAGCAGTTCTTC. This chain joins TRBV7-9 and TRBJ2-1; D is possibly TRBD2 (6 bases). Germline CDR1 is SEHNR and CDR2 is FQNEAQ (reference sequence). Trimming took 1 base from V and 4 from J, leaving 11 bases between them. The CDR3 length is 15 residues. The whole variable domain, filled in from reference TRBV7-9 and TRBJ2-1, reads DTGVSQNPRHKITKRGQNVTFRCDPISEHNRLYWYRQTLGQGPEFLTYFQNEAQLEKSRLLSDRFSAERPKGSFSTLEIQRTEQGDSAMYLCASSLDGGTYNEQFFGPGTRLTVL.

This chain connects TRBV3-1 (or the pseudogene TRBV3-2) to TRBJ1-1, with TRBD1 matching 7 bases. Losses at the gene ends were 4 bases for V and 6 bases for J; bases not matched to a gene: 2. The CDR3 runs to 12 residues. Germline loops: CDR1 LGHDT, CDR2 YNNKEL (reference sequence). CDR3 region: CASSRQGAEAFF. The CDR3 DNA is TGTGCCAGCAGCCGACAGGGCGCTGAAGCTTTCTTT.

This clone appeared once. The chain is built from TRBV9 and TRBJ1-1, with 10 positions matching TRBD1. CDR3 size: 14 residues. Germline CDR1 SGDLS, CDR2 YYNGEE. Trimming removed 3 bases from V and 4 bases from J; junction bases left unmatched: 3. CDR3 bases: TGTGCCAGCAGCGAGACAGGGGGCGGCACTGAAGCTTTCTTT. This gives the protein CASSETGGGTEAFF.

The genes are TRBV6-5 and TRBJ2-2; tentative D call: TRBD2 (6 bases). Germline values: CDR1 MNHEY, CDR2 SVGAGI. The V and J ends lost 5 bases and 4 bases respectively, with 14 bases between them. The CDR3 has 15 residues. The CDR3 DNA reads TGTGCCAGCAGTAACCCGGGGGTGGGCACCGGGGAGCTGTTTTTT. This encodes CASSNPGVGTGELFF.

J is TRBJ2-1 and V is TRBV5-1; 9 bases fit TRBD1. Trimming removed 5 bases from V and 5 bases from J; junction bases left unmatched: 8. This CDR3 spans 15 amino acids. Germline V CDR1 and CDR2: SGHRS, YFSETQ. The CDR3 reads CASRTGTGKHNEQFF. The DNA for the CDR3 is TGCGCCAGCAGGACCGGGACAGGGAAACACAATGAGCAGTTCTTC.

The chain employs TRBV5-1 and TRBJ2-2, with a tentative D call TRBD2 (6 bases). Trimming removed 6 bases at V and 5 bases at J, with 14 bases between. This CDR3 comprises 14 residues. The germline V gene encodes CDR1 SGHRS and CDR2 YFSETQ. DNA for the CDR3: TGCGCCAGCACCGGTCTAGCGATTACCGGGGAGCTGTTTTTT. Translated, it gives CASTGLAITGELFF.

This chain connects TRBV5-3 to TRBJ1-4; possibly TRBD1 for D (6 bases). TRBV5-3 belongs to the ORF category, with a function that is uncertain. The CDR3 extends over 16 amino acids. Trimming stripped 0 bases from V and 10 bases from J, with 19 bases between. CDR3 nucleotide sequence: TGTGCCAGAAGCTTGGTTGGGACACCGGACGTGGGAAAACTGTTTTTT. It codes for CARSLVGTPDVGKLFF.

The genes are TRBV21-1 and TRBJ2-2; TRBD1 was called by the table and not checked on the DNA. TRBV21-1 is annotated as a pseudogene. This CDR3 comprises 19 residues. The CDR3 region is CASSKVWGCLDKNTGELFF. The CDR3, as DNA: TGTGCCAGCAGCAAAGTCTGGGGCTGCCTCGACAAAAACACCGGGGAGCTGTTTTTT.

Here the CDR3 DNA reads TGCGCCAGCAGACAGGGTTCAGCCTACGAGCAGTACTTC. Translating it yields CASRQGSAYEQYF. This chain uses TRBV5-1 with TRBJ2-7, with TRBD1 as a possible D gene (6 bases). V was pared by 5 bases and J by 2 bases, with 11 bases between. Germline V lookup: CDR1 SGHRS, CDR2 YFSETQ. CDR3 length: 13 amino acids. The complete variable domain, with remaining parts taken from reference TRBV5-1 and TRBJ2-7, reads KAGVTQTPRYLIKTRGQQVTLSCSPISGHRSVSWYQQTPGQGLQFLFEYFSETQRNKGNFPGRFSGRQFSNSRSEMNVSTLELGDSALYLCASRQGSAYEQYFGPGTRLTVT.

The chain combines TRBV21-1 with TRBJ1-1; the table names TRBD1, a call not compared with the DNA. TRBV21-1 is tagged as a pseudogene. There are 14 residues in the CDR3. The CDR3 bases are TGTGCCAGGGACACAGGGGTCGAGAACACTGAAGCTTTCTTT. Translating it yields CARDTGVENTEAFF.

The chain is built from TRBV2 and TRBJ2-1, with 10 bases fitting TRBD2. With V trimmed by 10 bases and J by 10 bases, 4 bases remained unmatched. The CDR3 extends over 11 amino acids. CDR1 is SNHLY, CDR2 FYNNEI, per germline. This CDR3 is CAIGTSDEQFF. The CDR3 bases are TGTGCCATTGGGACTAGCGACGAGCAGTTCTTC. The variable domain in full, completed from reference TRBV2 and TRBJ2-1, reads EPEVTQTPSHQVTQMGQEVILRCVPISNHLYFYWYRQILGQKVEFLVSFYNNEISEKSEIFDDQFSVERPDGSNFTLKIRSTKLEDSAMYFCAIGTSDEQFFGPGTRLTVL.

This clone has a handful of counts. The V and J genes are TRBV6-5 and TRBJ1-1; 7 positions match TRBD1. The CDR3 is made up of 14 amino acids. V gave up 7 bases and J gave up 2 bases; unmatched junction bases: 7. Germline V gives CDR1 MNHEY, CDR2 SVGAGI. CDR3 amino acids: CASNPQGDNTEAFF. The CDR3 coding sequence is TGTGCCAGCAACCCCCAGGGGGACAACACTGAAGCTTTCTTT.

J is TRBJ1-5 and V is TRBV7-8; the match to TRBD1 covers 8 bases. V shed 8 bases and J 5 bases; nucleotides not matched to a gene: 5. The germline CDR1 and CDR2 sequences are SGHVS and FQNEAQ. The CDR3 extends over 13 amino acids. This CDR3 reads CASQGAGHQPQHF. In nucleotides, the CDR3 is TGTGCCAGCCAGGGGGCGGGGCATCAGCCCCAGCATTTT.

The CDR3 here is CASAVVQSGQGTEAFF. Written as DNA, the CDR3 is TGTGCCAGCGCTGTGGTACAGTCCGGGCAGGGCACTGAAGCTTTCTTT. J is TRBJ1-1 and V is TRBV28; D may be TRBD1 (5 bases). Looked up from germline, CDR1 is MDHEN and CDR2 is SYDVKM. This CDR3 region has 16 residues. The germline V and J ends were trimmed by 8 bases and 4 bases, with 23 bases remaining between them.

This clone was seen just once. V is TRBV2 and J is TRBJ2-3, with a possible D match to TRBD2 (6 bases). CDR1 is SNHLY, CDR2 FYNNEI, per germline. Trimming took off 8 bases at V and 4 bases at J, with 16 bases between the two ends. The CDR3 is 14 residues long. CDR3 protein: CASQPKERADTQYF. The DNA of the CDR3 is TGTGCCAGCCAACCGAAAGAGCGGGCAGATACGCAGTATTTT. The whole variable domain, filled in from reference TRBV2 and TRBJ2-3, reads EPEVTQTPSHQVTQMGQEVILRCVPISNHLYFYWYRQILGQKVEFLVSFYNNEISEKSEIFDDQFSVERPDGSNFTLKIRSTKLEDSAMYFCASQPKERADTQYFGPGTRLTVL.

V usage is TRBV4-3 and J usage is TRBJ2-7; the match to TRBD2 covers 13 bases. Germline-derived CDR1 and CDR2 are LGHNA and YSLEER. The CDR3 runs to 15 residues. The V gene end was trimmed by 4 bases and the J gene end by 3 bases; junction bases not matched to a gene: 3. Here the CDR3 reads CASSLGLAGVYEQYF. In nucleotides, the CDR3 is TGCGCCAGCAGCCTAGGACTAGCGGGAGTCTACGAGCAGTACTTC.

This rearrangement joins TRBV18 to TRBJ1-5; D is unclear. Germline values: CDR1 KGHSH, CDR2 LQKENI. Deletions cut 2 bases from V and 3 bases from J, with 11 bases between. The CDR3 contains 15 residues. The CDR3, as DNA: TGTGCCAGCTCACCAGGGCGAACAGACAATCAGCCCCAGCATTTT. It codes for CASSPGRTDNQPQHF.

The chain has TRBV3-1 (or the pseudogene TRBV3-2) and TRBJ2-7; TRBD2 matches at 8 bases. The trim removed 4 bases at V and 2 bases at J, leaving 13 bases unmatched. The CDR3 runs to 17 residues. From germline, CDR1 is LGHDT and CDR2 YNNKEL (reference sequence). For the CDR3, the DNA is TGTGCCAGCAGCCCCATTGGGCTCGCGGGAGGAACCTACGAGCAGTACTTC. Its protein product is CASSPIGLAGGTYEQYF.

This sequence joins TRBV5-1 and TRBJ2-3; 8 bases are shared with TRBD2. This CDR3 region has 16 residues. The trim removed 2 bases at V and 6 bases at J, leaving 11 bases unmatched. Per germline, CDR1 SGHRS and CDR2 YFSETQ. Here the CDR3 DNA reads TGCGCCAGCAGCTTCCTGGGGGAAAGCGGGAGCGATACGCAGTATTTT. Translated: CASSFLGESGSDTQYF.

This CDR3 is CASSFSTSGWGDTQYF. The DNA for the CDR3 is TGTGCCAGCAGCTTTTCGACTAGCGGGTGGGGAGATACGCAGTATTTT. The chain joins TRBV5-8 to TRBJ2-3; 10 positions agree with TRBD2. V was pared by 2 bases and J by 5 bases, with 8 bases of the junction left unmatched. The CDR3 runs 16 residues. Germline V CDR1 and CDR2: SGHTS, YDEGEE.

The chain has TRBV10-3 and TRBJ2-2; the match to TRBD2 covers 8 bases. J was trimmed by 5 bases and V by 6 bases; bases with no gene match: 8. Germline loops: CDR1 ENHRY, CDR2 SYGVKD. CDR3 length: 15 amino acids. Here the CDR3 reads CAIRPGTSPTGELFF. In nucleotides, the CDR3 is TGTGCCATCAGGCCTGGGACTAGTCCGACCGGGGAGCTGTTTTTT.

The gene calls are TRBV7-9 and TRBJ2-7; TRBD1 might be the D (5 bases). Trimming took 5 bases from V and 2 from J, leaving 16 bases between them. The CDR3 contains 15 residues. In germline, CDR1 is SEHNR, CDR2 FQNEAQ (reference sequence). CDR3 residues: CASSPKKGLTYEQYF. CDR3 sequence (DNA): TGTGCCAGCAGCCCGAAAAAGGGGCTGACCTACGAGCAGTACTTC.